This TCR beta chain originates from a study of T cells in Graves' hyperthyroidism and ophthalmopathy. This clonotype has ten or more counts. Its antigen remains unknown. Regions amplified from RNA transcripts were the TCR beta CDR3 regions. Using the HTBI primer set, a first-round RT-PCR was run on the TCR CDR3. TCRdb re-called the multiplex PCR reads through MiXCR, storing one row per CDR3 protein. The repertoire has 750,000 to 900,000 distinct CDR3 sequences, 38% of them found once; the top ten carry over 8%. Lactation, pregnancy, other autoimmune disease or uncontrolled infection led to exclusion of patients. The V end lost 4 bases, the J end lost 0 bases, and 13 bases lay between the germline ends. Germline V gene sequence: CDR1 SGHRS, CDR2 YFSETQ. This CDR3 is built from 15 residues. Study-wide results and limits: The model's output predicted ophthalmopathy at a median of about 5.9 months prior to onset. In the analysis, a 13 V-J model separated ophthalmopathy from stable hyperthyroidism.

The receptor was isolated from a man younger than 35 with Graves' hyperthyroidism. V and J are TRBV5-1 and TRBJ1-1, with D possibly matching TRBD1 (6 bases). What was sequenced was blood. The CDR3 spells CASSQLTGMNTEAFF. CDR3 nucleotides: TGCGCCAGCAGCCAGTTAACAGGGATGAACACTGAAGCTTTCTTT.